This T cell receptor (beta chain) stems from a study of T-cell reconstitution after alpha-beta-depleted transplantation in children. At least ten counts were recorded for this clonotype. The TCRbeta library was prepared with unique molecular identifiers. TCRdb analysed the PCR reads with MiXCR anew, one entry per CDR3 protein. The sample includes 240,000 or so distinct CDR3 sequences, around 12% of them seen just once. The CDR3 has 15 residues. After removal of 3 bases from V and 5 bases from J, the junction contained 5 bases not matched to a gene. Germline assignment: CDR1 SGHAT and CDR2 FQNNGV. The chain recombines TRBV11-2 with TRBJ2-3; 10 bases are shared with TRBD2. The material sequenced was PBMCs from the stem cell graft donor, taken from the stem cell graft. This sequence originates from a human donor who donated a stem cell graft to a child with acute lymphoblastic leukemia. CDR3 amino acids: CASSFSGGAQDTQYF. CDR3 coding DNA: TGTGCCAGCAGCTTCAGCGGGGGGGCACAAGATACGCAGTATTTT.